This T cell receptor (beta chain) was retrieved from a study of cytotoxic CD8 clonotypes in ibrutinib-treated CLL. Trimming took off 8 bases at V and 0 bases at J, with 19 bases between the two ends. The CDR3 spans 16 residues. The germline gives CDR1 MNHEY, CDR2 SMNVEV (reference sequence). Study results and limitations: The study found clonality rose at ibrutinib response, then fell toward baseline at progression. Treatment left the uncommon public clonotypes either contracted or stable in frequency.

The data were produced by immunoSEQ multiplex PCR, yet TCRdb's version contains in-frame clones alone and is incomplete. The sample lists hundreds of thousands of clones; nearly 80% were seen once. About this clone: Its antigen is as yet unknown.

The V and J genes are TRBV27 and TRBJ2-5; D call uncertain. This sequence originates from a human donor with chronic lymphocytic leukemia. The sample in question was PBMCs, obtained after 12 months of ibrutinib treatment. CDR3 sequence: CASAPTTRLDQETQYF. The CDR3 DNA follows: TGTGCCAGCGCCCCCACAACCAGACTGGACCAAGAGACCCAGTACTTC.